The next 29 T cell receptor beta chains were all read from a single sample in a study of blood T cell repertoires in COVID-19. TCRdb's table, derived via immunoSEQ multiplex PCR, lists solely in-frame clones and lacks some. The sample gives 350,000 to 450,000 clones, roughly 85% of which show up once; 3.5% to 4% is in the top ten. Sequencing was done on a sample of peripheral blood. These receptors came from a young woman with acute or convalescent COVID-19.

This sequence joins TRBV4-1 and TRBJ2-1, with D perhaps matching TRBD1 (5 bases). This CDR3 comprises 13 residues. The V end lost 1 base, the J end lost 9 bases, and 10 bases lay between the germline ends. Germline V gives CDR1 MGHRA, CDR2 YSYEKL. The CDR3 DNA reads TGCGCCAGCAGCCAAGTTCAGGGTAGTGAGCAGTTCTTC. This codes for CASSQVQGSEQFF.

This clone was found a few times. The V and J genes are TRBV7-6 and TRBJ1-1; maybe TRBD1 (5 bases). With 0 bases removed from V and 4 bases from J, the gap between germline ends came to 15 bases. Germline values: CDR1 SGHVS, CDR2 FNYEAQ. CDR3 length equals 16 residues. CDR3 sequence reads: CASSLAQGSSSTEAFF. The CDR3 DNA follows: TGTGCCAGCAGCTTAGCGCAGGGTTCGAGTAGCACTGAAGCTTTCTTT.

This chain connects TRBV4-1 to TRBJ2-5, with 10 bases aligning to TRBD2. Germline V gene data show CDR1 as MGHRA and CDR2 as YSYEKL. This CDR3 has 16 residues. V lost 6 bases to trimming and J lost 5 bases; unmatched junction nucleotides: 12. This CDR3 is CASSPQSGGAVETQYF. The CDR3, as DNA: TGCGCCAGCAGTCCTCAGAGCGGGGGGGCGGTGGAGACCCAGTACTTC.

The chain carries TRBV30 and TRBJ1-1, with D possibly being TRBD1 (5 bases). The V end was cut by 0 bases, the J end by 0 bases, with 5 bases between. Germline V lookup: CDR1 GTSNPN, CDR2 SVGIG (reference sequence). The CDR3 is 13 residues long. CDR3 DNA: TGTGCCTGGAGTGTAGGGGTGAACACTGAAGCTTTCTTT. The encoded protein is CAWSVGVNTEAFF.

J is TRBJ1-1 and V is TRBV29-1, with a tentative D call TRBD1 (6 bases). The CDR3 consists of 15 residues. CDR1 SQVTM and CDR2 ANQGSEA come from the germline V gene. Trimming left V 0 bases short and J 5 bases short, with 16 bases between. CDR3 residues: CSVEEGGGEATEAFF. CDR3 bases: TGCAGCGTTGAAGAGGGGGGGGGCGAAGCAACTGAAGCTTTCTTT.

The chain joins TRBV9 to TRBJ2-5; TRBD2 matches at 10 bases. Per germline, CDR1 SGDLS and CDR2 YYNGEE. The CDR3 length is 21 residues. The junction had 17 bases not matched to a gene; V was cut back by 0 bases and J by 0 bases. This CDR3 reads CASSVALGSGGIPPNQETQYF. CDR3 bases: TGTGCCAGCAGCGTAGCTTTAGGTAGCGGGGGGATTCCGCCCAACCAAGAGACCCAGTACTTC.

The chain combines TRBV2 with TRBJ1-1; 7 bases fit TRBD1. Germline V gene lookup returns CDR1 SNHLY and CDR2 FYNNEI. This CDR3 is 14 amino acids long. The trim removed 6 bases at V and 4 bases at J, leaving 8 bases unmatched. CDR3 coding DNA: TGTGCCAGCAGGGCGGGACAGTTTTCCACTGAAGCTTTCTTT. This sequence encodes CASRAGQFSTEAFF.

This rearrangement joins TRBV14 to TRBJ2-7; a weak D match, TRBD1 (5 bases). This CDR3 contains 14 residues. The germline V gene encodes CDR1 SGHDN and CDR2 FVKESK. V gave up 4 bases and J gave up 0 bases, with 10 bases separating them. CDR3 sequence reads: CASSPTDDSYEQYF. As DNA, the CDR3 is TGTGCCAGCAGCCCGACAGACGACTCCTACGAGCAGTACTTC. The whole variable domain, filled in from reference TRBV14 and TRBJ2-7, reads EAGVTQFPSHSVIEKGQTVTLRCDPISGHDNLYWYRRVMGKEIKFLLHFVKESKQDESGMPNNRFLAERTGGTYSTLKVQPAELEDSGVYFCASSPTDDSYEQYFGPGTRLTVT.

V and J are TRBV3-1 (or the pseudogene TRBV3-2) and TRBJ1-2, with 7 bases aligning to TRBD1. Germline V gives CDR1 LGHDT, CDR2 YNNKEL (reference sequence). The V segment lost 4 bases and the J segment 7 bases; nucleotides outside the gene matches: 12. The CDR3 totals 15 residues. The CDR3 spells CASSLRGQSLTGYTF. CDR3 coding DNA: TGTGCCAGCAGCCTTAGGGGACAGTCTCTGACTGGCTACACCTTC.

CDR3 protein: CASSLAGLAKETQYF. The CDR3 nucleotides are TGTGCCAGCAGCTTAGCAGGGCTGGCAAAAGAGACCCAGTACTTC. The rearrangement uses TRBV7-3 and TRBJ2-5; a possible D gene is TRBD1 (5 bases). Germline V gives CDR1 SGHTA, CDR2 FQGTGA. V lost 2 bases and J lost 3, with 13 bases in between. This CDR3 has 15 amino acids.

The chain recombines TRBV19 with TRBJ2-7; no clear D. This CDR3 contains 13 residues. The V end lost 9 bases, the J end lost 3 bases, and 15 bases lay between the germline ends. Germline V gene lookup returns CDR1 LNHDA and CDR2 SQIVND (reference sequence). CDR3 coding DNA: TGTGCCAGCGTAGACTTGATAGGCTACGAGCAGTACTTC. Amino acids: CASVDLIGYEQYF. Complete variable domain (other parts from reference TRBV19 and TRBJ2-7): DGGITQSPKYLFRKEGQNVTLSCEQNLNHDAMYWYRQDPGQGLRLIYYSQIVNDFQKGDIAEGYSVSREKKESFPLTVTSAQKNPTAFYLCASVDLIGYEQYFGPGTRLTVT.

This clone was picked up many times. The J gene is TRBJ1-1, the V gene TRBV7-3; TRBD1 agrees at 11 bases. The CDR3 runs to 16 residues. The V gene end was trimmed by 4 bases and the J gene end by 3 bases; junction bases not matched to a gene: 7. Germline-derived CDR1 and CDR2 are SGHTA and FQGTGA. The CDR3 DNA follows: TGTGCCAGCAGCTCTCTCATGGGACAGGGGGACACTGAAGCTTTCTTT. This codes for CASSSLMGQGDTEAFF. The variable domain in full, completed from reference TRBV7-3 and TRBJ1-1, reads GAGVSQTPSNKVTEKGKYVELRCDPISGHTALYWYRQSLGQGPEFLIYFQGTGAADDSGLPNDRFFAVRPEGSVSTLKIQRTERGDSAVYLCASSSLMGQGDTEAFFGQGTRLTVV.

This clone was detected only once. The rearrangement links TRBV7-2 to TRBJ1-4; 11 bases are shared with TRBD1. The CDR3 totals 16 residues. Trimming took 5 bases from V and 3 from J; bases not matched to a gene: 5. The germline CDR1 and CDR2 sequences are SGHTA and FQGNSA. The DNA of the CDR3 is TGTGCCAGCAGCATCCGGACAGGGGGCCCTAATGAAAAACTGTTTTTT. Encoded protein: CASSIRTGGPNEKLFF.

The rearrangement uses TRBV6-1 and TRBJ1-4; a possible D gene is TRBD1 (5 bases). V shed 2 bases and J shed 14 bases, with 15 bases lying between them. This CDR3 contains 13 residues. The germline V gene has CDR1 MNHNS and CDR2 SASEGT. The CDR3 coding sequence is TGTGCCAGCAGTGAACCTCTACGTGGGGGGCTGTTTTTT. Its translation: CASSEPLRGGLFF.

The rearrangement joins TRBV2 to TRBJ1-4; the D gene is possibly TRBD1 (6 bases). The CDR3 length is 13 residues. Germline assignment: CDR1 SNHLY and CDR2 FYNNEI. Trimming cost V 8 bases and J 6 bases, with 13 bases left between them. The chain's CDR3 is CASCGQLYEKLFF. The CDR3 coding sequence is TGTGCCAGCTGCGGACAGTTATATGAAAAACTGTTTTTT.

The chain combines TRBV28 with TRBJ2-7; D is unresolved. V shed 1 base and J shed 3 bases, with 10 bases lying between them. The germline V gene has CDR1 MDHEN and CDR2 SYDVKM. The length of the CDR3 is 14 residues. This chain's CDR3 is CASSLLGSLYEQYF. CDR3 in DNA: TGTGCCAGCAGTTTATTGGGCAGTCTCTACGAGCAGTACTTC.

This chain connects TRBV2 to TRBJ1-3; D is perhaps TRBD1 (6 bases). The CDR3 runs 15 residues. V was pared by 4 bases and J by 3 bases, with 13 bases between. Germline V gives CDR1 SNHLY, CDR2 FYNNEI. The CDR3 here is CASSGSTGRGNTIYF. CDR3 nucleotides: TGTGCCAGCAGTGGGTCCACAGGGCGTGGAAACACCATATATTTT.

In DNA form, the CDR3 reads TGTGCCAGCAGCCAAGGTCCGCACAACAGGGCGAACACTGAAGCTTTCTTT. It encodes CASSQGPHNRANTEAFF. This chain joins TRBV4-2 and TRBJ1-1, with TRBD1 as a possible D gene (6 bases). The CDR3 loop spans 17 amino acids. V was clipped by 1 base and J by 1 base, with 16 bases between them. Per germline, CDR1 LGHNA and CDR2 YNFKEQ.

J is TRBJ1-3 and V is TRBV10-1; 8 nucleotides agree with TRBD1. J lost 4 bases, V lost 6 bases, and 8 bases had no gene match. This CDR3 spans 15 amino acids. Per the germline V gene, CDR1 is WNHNN and CDR2 is SYGVQD (reference sequence). The CDR3 DNA sequence: TGCGCCAGCAGCGCAGGGGGCGCTTCGGGAAACACCATATATTTT. Translated: CASSAGGASGNTIYF.

The sample holds one count of this clone. The J gene is TRBJ1-5, the V gene TRBV15, with unresolved D. The V end lost 0 bases, the J end lost 4 bases, and 4 bases lay between the germline ends. Germline CDR1 and CDR2: LNHNV and YYDKDF (reference sequence). This CDR3 spans 13 amino acids. CDR3 residues: CATSRDVNQPQHF. The CDR3 nucleotides are TGTGCCACCAGCAGAGATGTAAATCAGCCCCAGCATTTT. Filled out from reference TRBV15 and TRBJ1-5, the complete variable domain reads DAMVIQNPRYQVTQFGKPVTLSCSQTLNHNVMYWYQQKSSQAPKLLFHYYDKDFNNEADTPDNFQSRRPNTSFCFLDIRSPGLGDTAMYLCATSRDVNQPQHFGDGTRLSIL.

J is TRBJ2-3 and V is TRBV9; 9 nucleotides agree with TRBD2. CDR1 and CDR2 (germline): SGDLS, YYNGEE. The CDR3 extends over 16 amino acids. After removal of 0 bases from V and 0 bases from J, the junction contained 2 bases not matched to a gene. In nucleotides, the CDR3 is TGTGCCAGCAGCGTAGACCTAGCGGGGAGCACAGATACGCAGTATTTT. Translating gives CASSVDLAGSTDTQYF.

The rearrangement uses TRBV19 and TRBJ2-3; D not resolved. Germline CDR1 LNHDA, CDR2 SQIVND (reference sequence). This CDR3 spans 14 amino acids. The V end was cut by 3 bases, the J end by 1 base, with 8 bases between. Here the CDR3 DNA reads TGTGCCAGTAGTATTAATTCCCGCACAGATACGCAGTATTTT. It codes for CASSINSRTDTQYF. Full variable domain (missing parts from reference TRBV19 and TRBJ2-3): DGGITQSPKYLFRKEGQNVTLSCEQNLNHDAMYWYRQDPGQGLRLIYYSQIVNDFQKGDIAEGYSVSREKKESFPLTVTSAQKNPTAFYLCASSINSRTDTQYFGPGTRLTVL.

This chain connects TRBV28 to TRBJ1-2; 9 nucleotides match TRBD1. With 3 bases clipped from V and 4 bases from J, the junction kept 9 bases outside the gene matches. The CDR3 has 16 residues. Looked up from germline, CDR1 is MDHEN and CDR2 is SYDVKM. CDR3 residues: CASSFGTGTSGYGYTF. The CDR3 DNA is TGTGCCAGCAGTTTCGGGACAGGGACCTCCGGCTATGGCTACACCTTC.

CDR3: CASSTDSGSLLSYNEQFF. CDR3 in DNA: TGTGCCAGTAGCACGGATTCGGGGTCCCTACTCTCCTACAATGAGCAGTTCTTC. The chain couples TRBV19 to TRBJ2-1; a possible D gene is TRBD2 (5 bases). V lost 6 bases and J lost 0, with 21 bases in between. Germline V gene sequence: CDR1 LNHDA, CDR2 SQIVND (reference sequence). The CDR3 is made up of 18 amino acids.

The V and J genes are TRBV7-3 and TRBJ1-1, with 8 nucleotides matching TRBD1. The CDR3 has 14 amino acids. Germline CDR1 SGHTA, CDR2 FQGTGA. The V gene end was trimmed by 2 bases and the J gene end by 7 bases; junction bases not matched to a gene: 6. The CDR3 loop reads CASSLLAGGIEAFF. The CDR3 DNA follows: TGTGCCAGCAGCTTATTGGCAGGGGGCATTGAAGCTTTCTTT.

V is TRBV18 and J is TRBJ2-1; D is uncertain. Germline lookup yields CDR1 KGHSH and CDR2 LQKENI. CDR3 length: 15 amino acids. The V end lost 1 base, the J end lost 0 bases, and 7 bases lay between the germline ends. The CDR3 nucleotides are TGTGCCAGCTCACCACAGTCGAGCTCCTACAATGAGCAGTTCTTC. It yields the protein CASSPQSSSYNEQFF.

The V and J genes are TRBV7-2 and TRBJ2-3; D not resolved. The CDR3 runs 14 residues. Germline CDR1 and CDR2: SGHTA and FQGNSA. V lost 7 bases and J lost 0, with 11 bases in between. The CDR3 region is CASTLIVSTDTQYF. The CDR3 nucleotides read TGTGCCAGCACCCTAATAGTTAGCACAGATACGCAGTATTTT.

The rearrangement links TRBV2 to TRBJ1-1; perhaps TRBD1 as D (5 bases). The CDR3 runs to 16 residues. V was pared by 6 bases and J by 0 bases, with 17 bases between. Looked up from germline, CDR1 is SNHLY and CDR2 is FYNNEI. The CDR3 here is CASRIGVRDMNTEAFF. CDR3 coding DNA: TGTGCCAGCAGGATCGGAGTCAGGGATATGAACACTGAAGCTTTCTTT.

The J gene is TRBJ1-5, the V gene TRBV10-1; TRBD1 aligns across 9 bases. Germline V CDR1 and CDR2: WNHNN, SYGVQD (reference sequence). With 5 bases clipped from V and 8 bases from J, the junction kept 7 bases outside the gene matches. The CDR3 has 14 amino acids. The CDR3 region is CASSFRTGDEPQHF. In DNA, the CDR3 is TGCGCCAGCAGTTTTAGGACAGGGGACGAGCCCCAGCATTTT.